One sample yielded the 29 T cell receptor beta chains listed below, sequenced in a study of CD8 T cells in ankylosing spondylitis. MiXCR was run by TCRdb on the 5' RACE reads, yielding one entry per CDR3 protein. The table includes 200,000 or so distinct CDR3 sequences, over 15% detected once. Sequencing was done on a sample of blood, either unsorted or a sorted T cell fraction (not recorded which). Receptors originate from a male donor under 30 with ankylosing spondylitis or in good health (not recorded which).

This clonotype has ten or more counts. The rearrangement links TRBV12-3 or TRBV12-4 to TRBJ2-5; TRBD1 matches 7 bases. The CDR3 is 15 amino acids. Trimming cost V 5 bases and J 2 bases; bases outside gene matches: 8. The CDR3 loop reads CASSGTARDQETQYF. CDR3 coding DNA: TGTGCCAGCAGTGGGACAGCGCGAGATCAAGAGACCCAGTACTTC.

V and J are TRBV6-5 and TRBJ2-7; TRBD2 agrees at 7 bases. After removal of 2 bases from V and 5 bases from J, the junction contained 3 bases not matched to a gene. This CDR3 is 13 amino acids long. Germline assignment: CDR1 MNHEY and CDR2 SVGAGI. The CDR3 sequence: CASSYPLADEQYF. CDR3 in DNA: TGTGCCAGCAGTTACCCTCTAGCGGACGAGCAGTACTTC.

There are many counts of this clonotype. The chain's CDR3 is CASSYSGQRELFF. CDR3 nucleotide sequence: TGTGCCAGCAGTTACTCAGGACAGCGCGAACTGTTTTTT. V and J are TRBV6-2 or TRBV6-3 and TRBJ1-4; D is perhaps TRBD1 (6 bases). V was shortened by 0 bases and J by 12 bases, with 11 bases between the two germline ends. The length of the CDR3 is 13 residues. The V gene's germline CDR1 is MNHEY and CDR2 SVGEGT.

J is TRBJ1-6 and V is TRBV12-3 or TRBV12-4; 8 nucleotides agree with TRBD1. J gave up 7 bases and V 6 bases, and 8 bases lay outside the gene matches. CDR3 length: 15 residues. The CDR3 coding sequence is TGTGCCAGCAGACTTGGACAGGGAAGGAATTCACCCCTCCACTTT. Translation: CASRLGQGRNSPLHF.

The chain couples TRBV6-5 to TRBJ2-3; D is perhaps TRBD2 (6 bases). CDR1 and CDR2 from the germline V gene are MNHEY and SVGAGI. Trimming pared 5 bases from V and 5 bases from J, leaving 14 bases between. The CDR3 is made up of 14 amino acids. The CDR3 loop reads CASSSGGLLDTQYF. As DNA, the CDR3 is TGTGCCAGCAGTAGTGGGGGGTTGTTAGATACGCAGTATTTT.

This clonotype was found a few times. This chain uses TRBV5-5 with TRBJ2-7; possible D gene TRBD2, 6 bases. In germline, CDR1 is SGHKS, CDR2 YYEKEE (reference sequence). The CDR3 totals 15 residues. Trimming took 1 base from V and 4 from J, leaving 15 bases between them. CDR3 amino acids: CASSLTRDSLYEQYF. CDR3 coding DNA: TGTGCCAGCAGCTTGACCCGGGACTCCTTATACGAGCAGTACTTC.

At least ten counts were recorded for this clonotype. The rearrangement links TRBV5-1 to TRBJ2-1, with D tentatively TRBD2 (6 bases). Trimming left V 0 bases short and J 0 bases short, with 13 bases between. Germline V gene sequence: CDR1 SGHRS, CDR2 YFSETQ. This CDR3 spans 17 amino acids. Here the CDR3 reads CASSLGVAELSYNEQFF. CDR3 nucleotide sequence: TGCGCCAGCAGCTTGGGTGTAGCGGAGCTCTCCTACAATGAGCAGTTCTTC.

This clonotype showed up many times. The J gene is TRBJ2-3, the V gene TRBV28; D not resolved. Trimming took off 8 bases at V and 2 bases at J, with 20 bases between the two ends. This CDR3 is built from 16 residues. Germline V gene sequence: CDR1 MDHEN, CDR2 SYDVKM. The CDR3 here is CASLSTGLSITDTQYF. CDR3 coding DNA: TGTGCCAGCCTCTCGACGGGTCTTAGTATCACAGATACGCAGTATTTT.

V usage is TRBV6-6 and J usage is TRBJ2-5; 9 bases fit TRBD1. This CDR3 is built from 14 residues. V shed 7 bases, J shed 5 bases, and the junction held 8 bases outside the gene matches. Germline V lookup: CDR1 MNHNY, CDR2 SVGAGI (reference sequence). CDR3 amino acids: CASNQDRGVETQYF. CDR3 bases: TGTGCCAGCAACCAAGACAGGGGGGTGGAGACCCAGTACTTC.

This clonotype has a count of ten or more. The genes are TRBV7-9 and TRBJ1-3, with D unclear. The germline V gene has CDR1 SEHNR and CDR2 FQNEAQ (reference sequence). CDR3 length equals 13 residues. Between the trimmed V and J ends, which lost 9 bases and 0 bases, there was a span of 9 bases. The CDR3 nucleotides are TGTGCCAGAACGGGAGCCTCTGGAAACACCATATATTTT. It specifies CARTGASGNTIYF.

This clonotype has a count of ten or more. This sequence joins TRBV7-2 and TRBJ2-7; D might be TRBD2 (6 bases). The length of the CDR3 is 14 residues. The germline CDR1 and CDR2 sequences are SGHTA and FQGNSA. V was trimmed by 5 bases and J by 2 bases, leaving 13 bases between them. The CDR3 DNA reads as TGTGCCAGCAGCCCCGGGACTCTACCCTACGAGCAGTACTTC. Amino acids: CASSPGTLPYEQYF.

This clonotype came up many times. The chain recombines TRBV3-1 with TRBJ2-5, with TRBD2 matching 10 bases. Per germline, CDR1 LGHDT and CDR2 YNNKEL (reference sequence). V shed 0 bases and J 2 bases; nucleotides not matched to a gene: 6. This CDR3 is 17 amino acids long. In DNA, the CDR3 is TGTGCCAGCAGCCAAGATACTAGCGGGATTAGACAAGAGACCCAGTACTTC. This encodes CASSQDTSGIRQETQYF.

This clonotype showed up many times. The chain carries TRBV12-3 or TRBV12-4 and TRBJ2-4, with a possible D match to TRBD1 (6 bases). The V end was cut by 6 bases, the J end by 6 bases, with 18 bases between. There are 15 residues in the CDR3. The chain's CDR3 is CASSFSTGTRNIQYF. CDR3 nucleotide sequence: TGTGCCAGCAGCTTCAGTACAGGGACCCGAAACATTCAGTACTTC.

This chain connects TRBV6-4 to TRBJ2-3, with 8 bases aligning to TRBD2. Germline V gene lookup returns CDR1 MRHNA and CDR2 SNTAGT. This CDR3 comprises 15 residues. With 3 bases clipped from V and 5 bases from J, the junction kept 7 bases outside the gene matches. CDR3: CASSDGPSGGDTQYF. CDR3 DNA: TGTGCCAGCAGTGATGGTCCCAGCGGGGGAGATACGCAGTATTTT.

J is TRBJ1-1 and V is TRBV10-1; no clear D gene. Germline CDR1 WNHNN, CDR2 SYGVQD (reference sequence). V dropped 4 bases and J dropped 8 bases, with 14 bases sitting between them. This CDR3 region has 13 residues. The chain's CDR3 is CASSGADKREAFF. The CDR3 DNA reads as TGCGCCAGCAGTGGGGCAGATAAGAGGGAAGCTTTCTTT.

This chain's CDR3 is CASSHGLAGDVSGNEQFF. The CDR3 DNA reads as TGTGCCAGCAGCCACGGACTAGCGGGAGACGTTTCGGGGAATGAGCAGTTCTTC. The V call is TRBV4-2, the J call TRBJ2-1; 13 positions match TRBD2. J gave up 7 bases and V 3 bases, and 12 bases lay outside the gene matches. The CDR3 spans 18 residues. Germline lookup yields CDR1 LGHNA and CDR2 YNFKEQ.

This clonotype has at least ten counts. The genes are TRBV20-1 and TRBJ2-3; 13 positions match TRBD2. CDR3 length equals 16 residues. CDR1 is DFQATT, CDR2 SNEGSKA, per germline (reference sequence). The trim removed 1 base at V and 7 bases at J, leaving 8 bases unmatched. In DNA, the CDR3 is TGCAGTGCTAGAGGGGGGACTAGCGGGAATGTACATACGCAGTATTTT. Its translation is CSARGGTSGNVHTQYF.

This clonotype was seen repeatedly, ten times or more. The chain carries TRBV12-3 or TRBV12-4 and TRBJ2-7; 9 nucleotides line up with TRBD1. V trimming: 6 bases; J trimming: 5 bases; junction bases outside the gene matches: 8. CDR3 length: 14 residues. The CDR3 bases are TGTGCCAGCAGCGGGACAGGGCCCTCAAACGAGCAGTACTTC. Protein sequence: CASSGTGPSNEQYF.

In its sample, this clonotype was seen many times. The chain couples TRBV11-2 to TRBJ1-1; D not resolved. This CDR3 comprises 15 residues. V was pared by 5 bases and J by 5 bases, with 18 bases between. Germline V gives CDR1 SGHAT, CDR2 FQNNGV. CDR3 coding DNA: TGTGCCAGCAGCCCTACTAGGTCGTTGGGAACTGAAGCTTTCTTT. Its translation: CASSPTRSLGTEAFF.

Many counts were recorded for this clonotype. CDR3 loop: CASRGASNTGELFF. The CDR3, as DNA: TGCGCCAGCAGGGGGGCTTCGAACACCGGGGAGCTGTTTTTT. The chain couples TRBV5-1 to TRBJ2-2; the D gene is possibly TRBD1 (6 bases). The CDR3 consists of 14 residues. With 5 bases removed from V and 0 bases from J, the gap between germline ends came to 8 bases. Germline V lookup: CDR1 SGHRS, CDR2 YFSETQ. The variable domain in full, with the rest retrieved from reference TRBV5-1 and TRBJ2-2, is KAGVTQTPRYLIKTRGQQVTLSCSPISGHRSVSWYQQTPGQGLQFLFEYFSETQRNKGNFPGRFSGRQFSNSRSEMNVSTLELGDSALYLCASRGASNTGELFFGEGSRLTVL.

In its sample, this clonotype was seen many times. The chain has TRBV12-3 or TRBV12-4 and TRBJ2-2; perhaps D is TRBD1 or TRBD2 (5 bases each). Trimming took off 3 bases at V and 6 bases at J, with 14 bases between the two ends. The CDR3 runs 15 residues. The CDR3 region is CASSFSQGVSGELFF. CDR3 nucleotide sequence: TGTGCCAGCAGTTTCTCGCAGGGAGTCTCCGGGGAGCTGTTTTTT.

The CDR3 region is CAIMGGDEQYF. CDR3 bases: TGTGCCATCATGGGCGGAGACGAGCAGTACTTC. J is TRBJ2-7 and V is TRBV10-3; no definite D call. The germline CDR1 and CDR2 sequences are ENHRY and SYGVKD. V gave up 7 bases and J gave up 5 bases, with 9 bases separating them. This CDR3 has 11 residues.

At least ten counts were recorded for this clonotype. This sequence joins TRBV5-5 and TRBJ1-2; a weak D match, TRBD1 (6 bases). The germline V gene has CDR1 SGHKS and CDR2 YYEKEE (reference sequence). With 1 base removed from V and 3 bases from J, the gap between germline ends came to 10 bases. CDR3 size: 14 residues. As DNA, the CDR3 is TGTGCCAGCAGCTTGACGGGGGGGCACTATGGCTACACCTTC. Translating it yields CASSLTGGHYGYTF.

There are many counts of this clonotype. The rearrangement links TRBV9 to TRBJ1-5; no firm D call. The V gene lost 0 bases and the J gene lost 2 bases, with 9 bases spanning the gap. CDR1 and CDR2 from the germline V gene are SGDLS and YYNGEE. The CDR3 loop spans 15 amino acids. This CDR3 reads CASSVGGQGNQPQHF. CDR3 DNA: TGTGCCAGCAGCGTAGGAGGGCAGGGCAATCAGCCCCAGCATTTT.

This clonotype came up many times. J is TRBJ1-4 and V is TRBV19; 8 nucleotides align to TRBD1. With 5 bases clipped from V and 6 bases from J, the junction kept 11 bases outside the gene matches. The CDR3 is 16 residues long. Germline values: CDR1 LNHDA, CDR2 SQIVND (reference sequence). The CDR3 reads CASSSHAQGAYEKLFF. Here the CDR3 DNA reads TGTGCCAGTAGTTCGCACGCTCAGGGGGCCTATGAAAAACTGTTTTTT.

This clonotype was detected ten times or more. The V gene is TRBV27, the J gene TRBJ2-1, with a weak D call TRBD1 (5 bases). V lost 4 bases and J lost 3, with 13 bases in between. In germline, CDR1 is MNHEY, CDR2 SMNVEV (reference sequence). The CDR3 runs 15 residues. The CDR3 loop is CASSSGAAGYNEQFF. The CDR3 DNA follows: TGTGCCAGCAGTTCTGGGGCAGCCGGCTACAATGAGCAGTTCTTC.

This clonotype was detected many times. The chain uses TRBV4-1 and TRBJ2-7, with a tentative D call TRBD1 (6 bases). The germline V gene encodes CDR1 MGHRA and CDR2 YSYEKL. The CDR3 covers 15 residues. In DNA form, the CDR3 reads TGCGCCAGCACCCAAGAGGGGGACATTTCCTACGAGCAGTACGTC. Its translation: CASTQEGDISYEQYV.

The chain links TRBV4-1 to TRBJ2-4, with D possibly being TRBD1 (6 bases). The length of the CDR3 is 16 residues. Trimming took off 4 bases at V and 3 bases at J, with 16 bases between the two ends. From germline, CDR1 is MGHRA and CDR2 YSYEKL. The CDR3 sequence: CASSREQGRVKNIQYF. CDR3 nucleotides: TGCGCCAGCAGCCGAGAACAGGGTCGGGTCAAAAACATTCAGTACTTC.

This clonotype has ten or more counts. CDR3 bases: TGTGCCAGCAGCCCGGGTGATGTGTCCCAGTACTTC. Its translation is CASSPGDVSQYF. V and J are TRBV6-2 or TRBV6-3 and TRBJ2-5; unclear D gene. The CDR3 spans 12 residues. CDR1 MNHEY and CDR2 SVGEGT come from the germline V gene. The V and J ends lost 6 bases and 9 bases respectively, with 14 bases between them.